This paragraph covers one TCR beta chain sequence. This clone's antigen is unknown. Base qualities are not provided; no much larger clone lies one nucleotide away. This entry belongs to a study of a mutant IDH1 vaccine in newly diagnosed glioma (dated by TCRdb to the early 2020s). A note on the overall study: Of the approximately 30 treated patients, about 62% were male and about 40% were female, and the mean age was 40.4 years. Prior to enrollment, standard therapy consisting of radiotherapy alone, temozolomide alone, or radiochemotherapy with temozolomide had been administered to patients, with the combination being received by most patients. Peripheral blood samples were drawn at six visits, namely V03 (baseline), V05, V07, V10, V12 and V13. For exploratory analyses, longitudinal TCRB deep sequencing was carried out in more than 20 treated patients wherever samples were available. On the study overall, not on this receptor specifically: Pseudoprogression seemed to be unrelated to changes in the top peripheral T cell clonotypes found by TCRB sequencing. Immune responses induced by the vaccine were seen in approximately 92% of patients across multiple MHC alleles. PBMC samples for TCRB deep sequencing were selected based on availability. According to the authors, sample limitations meant that analyses of patient blood samples could not be reproduced.

CDR1 is given as KGHSH and CDR2 as LQKENI, both from the germline V gene. V sheds 3 bases and J sheds 4 bases, leaving 16 bases between their ends. The CDR3 contains 15 residues, cysteine and phenylalanine counted. The CDR3 DNA has 45 bases and is translated from base 1. Library preparation used the immunoSEQ multiplex PCR assay. Following the manufacturer's protocol, the hsTCRB Kit was used to amplify rearranged TCR beta chain sequences. TCRB libraries were sequenced on an Illumina MiSeq. The authors' pipeline ran thus. Demultiplexing, trimming and gene mapping were performed with the kit vendor's proprietary platform. This is the immuneACCESS table as TCRdb keeps it, with only in-frame sequences that have V and J called. A part of the clones is gone; compared with another copy, unresolved V genes explain less than half, and the rest is unexplained. V, J and clone size are taken as reported in that table, and D and trimming were inferred from the DNA itself. Present in this sample are roughly 46,000 clones, more than 80% of which were seen just once. 2% to 3% of the sample comes from the top ten.

The label giving this sample's time point can be read as: baseline, week 1 (first vaccination visit). The treatment or condition label of this sample denotes: pre-vaccination baseline after standard-of-care therapy. All donors had newly diagnosed IDH1-mutant astrocytomas of WHO grade 3 or 4 that showed loss of nuclear ATRX. The samples were drawn from NOA16, a multicentre, single-arm, open-label phase I trial in Germany that tested a mutant IDH1 peptide vaccine in humans for the first time. For immunogenicity testing, the blood drawn at visit V03 was used as the baseline sample. Genomic DNA for TCRB sequencing was extracted from EDTA blood using the DNeasy Blood and Tissue Kit.

The material was PBMCs, obtained from a glioma patient treated with radiotherapy, temozolomide or both. The clonotype comes from a man in his forties with glioma. The chain uses TRBV18 and TRBJ2-7, with TRBD1 tentatively as D gene (6 bases match). The sequenced DNA: TGTGCCAGCTCACCTTCCATCGGGACAAAATACGAGCAGTACTTC. Its protein product is CASSPSIGTKYEQYF. With all but the CDR3 taken from the reference TRBV18 and TRBJ2-7 genes, the full variable domain is: NAGVMQNPRHLVRRRGQEARLRCSPMKGHSHVYWYRQLPEEGLKFMVYLQKENIIDESGMPKERFSAEFPKEGPSILRIQQVVRGDSAAYFCASSPSIGTKYEQYFGPGTRLTVT.